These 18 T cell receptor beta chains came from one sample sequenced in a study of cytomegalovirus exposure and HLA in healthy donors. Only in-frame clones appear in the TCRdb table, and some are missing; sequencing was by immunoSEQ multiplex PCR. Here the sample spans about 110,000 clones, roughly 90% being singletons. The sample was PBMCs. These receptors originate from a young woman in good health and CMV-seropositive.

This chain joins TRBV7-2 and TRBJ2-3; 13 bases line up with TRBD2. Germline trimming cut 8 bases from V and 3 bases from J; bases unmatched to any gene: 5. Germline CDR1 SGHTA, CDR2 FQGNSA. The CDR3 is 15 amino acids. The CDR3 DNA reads TGTGCCAGCCAACCGACTAGCGGGAGGACAGATACGCAGTATTTT. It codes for CASQPTSGRTDTQYF.

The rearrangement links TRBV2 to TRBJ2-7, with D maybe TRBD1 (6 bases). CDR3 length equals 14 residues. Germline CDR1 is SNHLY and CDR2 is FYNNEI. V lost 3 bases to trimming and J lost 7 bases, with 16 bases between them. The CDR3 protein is CASSDSRTVIEQYF. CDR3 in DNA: TGTGCCAGCAGTGATTCACGGACAGTAATAGAGCAGTACTTC.

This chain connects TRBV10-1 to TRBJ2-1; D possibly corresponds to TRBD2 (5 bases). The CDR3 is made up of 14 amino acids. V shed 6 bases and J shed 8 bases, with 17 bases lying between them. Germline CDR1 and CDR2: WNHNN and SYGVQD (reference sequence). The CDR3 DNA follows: TGCGCCAGCAGGAGGACTTACCCGTCCCATGAGCAGTTCTTC. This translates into CASRRTYPSHEQFF.

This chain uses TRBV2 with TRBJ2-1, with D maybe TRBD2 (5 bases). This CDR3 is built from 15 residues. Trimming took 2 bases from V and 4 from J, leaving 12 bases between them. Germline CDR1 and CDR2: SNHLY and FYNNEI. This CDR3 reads CASSENPAGYNEQFF. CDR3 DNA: TGTGCCAGCAGTGAAAACCCGGCGGGTTACAATGAGCAGTTCTTC.

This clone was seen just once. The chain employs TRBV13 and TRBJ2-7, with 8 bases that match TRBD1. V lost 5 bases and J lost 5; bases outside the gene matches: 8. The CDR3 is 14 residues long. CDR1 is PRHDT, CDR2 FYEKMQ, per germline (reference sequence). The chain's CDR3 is CASSTTGAPHEQYF. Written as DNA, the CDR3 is TGTGCCAGCAGCACGACAGGGGCCCCCCACGAGCAGTACTTC.

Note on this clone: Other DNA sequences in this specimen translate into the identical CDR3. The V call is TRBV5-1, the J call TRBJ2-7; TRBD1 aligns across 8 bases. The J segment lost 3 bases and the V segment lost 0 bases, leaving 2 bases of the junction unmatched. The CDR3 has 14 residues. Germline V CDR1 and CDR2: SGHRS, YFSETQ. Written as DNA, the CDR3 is TGCGCCAGCAGCTTGGCTGGACAGGGCTACGAGCAGTACTTC. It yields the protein CASSLAGQGYEQYF.

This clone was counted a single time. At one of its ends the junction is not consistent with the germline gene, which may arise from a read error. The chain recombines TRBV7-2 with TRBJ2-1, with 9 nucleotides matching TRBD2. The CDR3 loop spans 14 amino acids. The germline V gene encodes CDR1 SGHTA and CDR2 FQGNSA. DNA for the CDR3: TGTGCTAGCAGCTTAGGTAGCGGGGGTGGTGAGCAGTTCTTC. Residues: CASSLGSGGGEQFF.

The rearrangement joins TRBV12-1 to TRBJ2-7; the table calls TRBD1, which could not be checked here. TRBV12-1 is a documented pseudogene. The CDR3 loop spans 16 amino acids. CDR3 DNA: TGTGCCAGCAGCTCTCCCGGACAGGGGGTCTCCTACGAGCAGTACTTC. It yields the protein CASSSPGQGVSYEQYF.

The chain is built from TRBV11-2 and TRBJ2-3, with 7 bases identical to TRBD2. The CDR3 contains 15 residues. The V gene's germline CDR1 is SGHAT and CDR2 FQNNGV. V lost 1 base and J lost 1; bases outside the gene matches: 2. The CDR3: CASSLGGLRTDTQYF. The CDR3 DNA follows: TGTGCCAGCAGCTTAGGGGGACTACGCACAGATACGCAGTATTTT. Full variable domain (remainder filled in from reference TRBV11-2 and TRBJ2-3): EAGVAQSPRYKIIEKRQSVAFWCNPISGHATLYWYQQILGQGPKLLIQFQNNGVVDDSQLPKDRFSAERLKGVDSTLKIQPAKLEDSAVYLCASSLGGLRTDTQYFGPGTRLTVL.

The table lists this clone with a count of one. The CDR3 loop is CASSQAGDYPGETQYF. CDR3 DNA sequence: TGTGCCAGCAGCCAAGCTGGGGACTACCCCGGGGAGACCCAGTACTTC. The rearrangement uses TRBV4-2 and TRBJ2-5; 7 bases agree with TRBD2. The CDR3 runs to 16 residues. In germline, CDR1 is LGHNA, CDR2 YNFKEQ. V was clipped by 1 base and J by 5 bases; unmatched bases: 10.

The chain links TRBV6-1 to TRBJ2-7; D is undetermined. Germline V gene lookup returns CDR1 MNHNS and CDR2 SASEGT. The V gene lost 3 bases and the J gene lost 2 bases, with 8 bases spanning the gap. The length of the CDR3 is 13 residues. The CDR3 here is CASSDIPPYEQYF. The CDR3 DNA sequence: TGTGCCAGCAGTGACATTCCCCCCTACGAGCAGTACTTC.

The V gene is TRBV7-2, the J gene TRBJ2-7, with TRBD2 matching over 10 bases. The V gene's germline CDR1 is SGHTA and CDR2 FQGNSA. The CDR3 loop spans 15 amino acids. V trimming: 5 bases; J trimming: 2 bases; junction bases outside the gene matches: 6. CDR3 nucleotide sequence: TGTGCCAGCAGCCGCCAACTAGCGGGGACCTACGAGCAGTACTTC. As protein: CASSRQLAGTYEQYF.

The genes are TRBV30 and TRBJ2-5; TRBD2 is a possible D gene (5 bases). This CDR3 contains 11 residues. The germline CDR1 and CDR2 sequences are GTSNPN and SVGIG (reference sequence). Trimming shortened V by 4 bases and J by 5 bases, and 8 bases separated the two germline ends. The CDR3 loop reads CAWTSRETQYF. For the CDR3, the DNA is TGTGCCTGGACTAGCCGGGAGACCCAGTACTTC.

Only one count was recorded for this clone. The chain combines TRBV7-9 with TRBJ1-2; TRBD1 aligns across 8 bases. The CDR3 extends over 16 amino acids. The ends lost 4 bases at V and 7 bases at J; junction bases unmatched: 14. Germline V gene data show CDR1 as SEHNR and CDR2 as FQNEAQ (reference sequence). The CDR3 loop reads CASSYNNPDRGSGYTF. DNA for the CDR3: TGTGCCAGCAGCTACAACAACCCTGACAGGGGTAGTGGCTACACCTTC. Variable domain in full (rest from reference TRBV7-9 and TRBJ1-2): DTGVSQNPRHKITKRGQNVTFRCDPISEHNRLYWYRQTLGQGPEFLTYFQNEAQLEKSRLLSDRFSAERPKGSFSTLEIQRTEQGDSAMYLCASSYNNPDRGSGYTFGSGTRLTVV.

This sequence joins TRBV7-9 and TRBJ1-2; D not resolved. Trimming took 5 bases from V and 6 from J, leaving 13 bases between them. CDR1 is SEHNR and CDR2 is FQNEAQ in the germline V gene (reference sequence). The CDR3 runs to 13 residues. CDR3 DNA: TGTGCCAGCAGCGCTCAGGTCGGGGATGGCTACACCTTC. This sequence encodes CASSAQVGDGYTF.

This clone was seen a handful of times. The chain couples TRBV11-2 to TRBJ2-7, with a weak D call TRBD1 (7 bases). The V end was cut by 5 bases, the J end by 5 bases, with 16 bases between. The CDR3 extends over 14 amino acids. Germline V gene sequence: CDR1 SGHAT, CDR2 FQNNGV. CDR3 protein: CASSLVRGAHEQYF. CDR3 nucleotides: TGTGCCAGCAGCCTTGTCAGGGGGGCCCACGAGCAGTACTTC.

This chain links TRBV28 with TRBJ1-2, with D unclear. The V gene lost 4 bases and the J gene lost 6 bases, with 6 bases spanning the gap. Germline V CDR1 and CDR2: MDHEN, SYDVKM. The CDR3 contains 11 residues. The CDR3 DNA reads TGTGCCAGCAGTTACCGGGATGGCTACACCTTC. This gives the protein CASSYRDGYTF.

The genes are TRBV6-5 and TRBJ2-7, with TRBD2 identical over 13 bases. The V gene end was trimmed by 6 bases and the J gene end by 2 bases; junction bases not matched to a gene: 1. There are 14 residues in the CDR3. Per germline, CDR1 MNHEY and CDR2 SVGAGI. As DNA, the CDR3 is TGTGCCAGCAGCGGGACTAGCGGGACCTACGAGCAGTACTTC. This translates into CASSGTSGTYEQYF.